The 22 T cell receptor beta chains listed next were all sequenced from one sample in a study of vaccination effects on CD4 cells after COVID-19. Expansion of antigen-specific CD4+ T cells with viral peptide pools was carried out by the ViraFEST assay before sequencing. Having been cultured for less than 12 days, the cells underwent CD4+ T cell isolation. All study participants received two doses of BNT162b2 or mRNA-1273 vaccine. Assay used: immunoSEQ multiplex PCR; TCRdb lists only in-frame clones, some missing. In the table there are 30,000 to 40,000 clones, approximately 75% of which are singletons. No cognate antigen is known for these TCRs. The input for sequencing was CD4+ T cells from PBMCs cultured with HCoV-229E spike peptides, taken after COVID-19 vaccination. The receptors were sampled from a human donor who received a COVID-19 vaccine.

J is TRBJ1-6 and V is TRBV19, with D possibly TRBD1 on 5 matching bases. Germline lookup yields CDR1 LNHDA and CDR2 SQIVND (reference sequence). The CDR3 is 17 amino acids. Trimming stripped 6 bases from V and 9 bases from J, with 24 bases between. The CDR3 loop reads CASSAQGAALVPSPLHF. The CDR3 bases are TGTGCCAGTAGCGCCCAGGGAGCTGCCCTCGTCCCTTCACCCCTCCACTTT.

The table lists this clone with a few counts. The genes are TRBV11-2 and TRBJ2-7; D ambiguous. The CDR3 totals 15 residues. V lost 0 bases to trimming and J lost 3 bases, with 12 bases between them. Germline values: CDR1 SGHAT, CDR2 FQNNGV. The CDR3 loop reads CASSLEFYGIYEQYF. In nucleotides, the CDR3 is TGTGCCAGCAGCTTAGAGTTTTACGGAATCTACGAGCAGTACTTC.

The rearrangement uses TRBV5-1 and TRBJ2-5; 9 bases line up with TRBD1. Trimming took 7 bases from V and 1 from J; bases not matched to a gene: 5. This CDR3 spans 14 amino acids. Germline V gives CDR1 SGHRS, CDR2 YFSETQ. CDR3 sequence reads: CASSTGGSQETQYF. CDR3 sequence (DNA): TGCGCCAGCTCGACAGGGGGAAGCCAAGAGACCCAGTACTTC.

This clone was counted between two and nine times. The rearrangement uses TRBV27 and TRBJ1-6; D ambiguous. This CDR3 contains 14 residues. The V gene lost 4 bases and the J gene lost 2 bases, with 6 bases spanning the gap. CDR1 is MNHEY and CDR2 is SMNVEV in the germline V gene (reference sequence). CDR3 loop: CASSSITYNSPLHF. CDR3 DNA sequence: TGTGCCAGCAGTTCCATTACCTATAATTCACCCCTCCACTTT.

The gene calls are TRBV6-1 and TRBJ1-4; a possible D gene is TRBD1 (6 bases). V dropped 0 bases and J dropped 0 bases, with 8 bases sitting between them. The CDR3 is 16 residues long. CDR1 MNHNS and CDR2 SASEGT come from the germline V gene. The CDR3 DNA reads TGTGCCAGCAGTGAAGCTCAGGGGTCAACTAATGAAAAACTGTTTTTT. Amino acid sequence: CASSEAQGSTNEKLFF.

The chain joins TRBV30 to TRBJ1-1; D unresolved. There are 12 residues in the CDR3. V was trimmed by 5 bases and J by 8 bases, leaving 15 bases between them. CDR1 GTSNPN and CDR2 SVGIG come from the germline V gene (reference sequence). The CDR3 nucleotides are TGTGCCTGGCAACTGCTCCGTCGGGAAGCTTTCTTT. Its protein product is CAWQLLRREAFF. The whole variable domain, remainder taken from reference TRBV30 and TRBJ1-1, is SQTIHQWPATLVQPVGSPLSLECTVEGTSNPNLYWYRQAAGRGLQLLFYSVGIGQISSEVPQNLSASRPQDRQFILSSKKLLLSDSGFYLCAWQLLRREAFFGQGTRLTVV.

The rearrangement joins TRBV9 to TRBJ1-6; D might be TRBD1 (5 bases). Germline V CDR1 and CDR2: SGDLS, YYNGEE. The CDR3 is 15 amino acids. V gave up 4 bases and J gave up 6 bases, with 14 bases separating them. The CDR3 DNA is TGTGCCAGCAGCATGGGGACTAACATTAATTCACCCCTCCACTTT. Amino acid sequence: CASSMGTNINSPLHF.

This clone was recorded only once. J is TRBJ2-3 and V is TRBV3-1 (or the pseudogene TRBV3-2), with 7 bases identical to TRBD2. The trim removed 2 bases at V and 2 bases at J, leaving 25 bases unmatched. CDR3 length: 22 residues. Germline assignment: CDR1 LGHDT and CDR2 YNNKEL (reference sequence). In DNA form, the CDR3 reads TGTGCCAGCAGCCAAAAAGGGAGGGCCCGGCTCATTCTTTCGCCTAACACAGATACGCAGTATTTT. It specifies CASSQKGRARLILSPNTDTQYF.

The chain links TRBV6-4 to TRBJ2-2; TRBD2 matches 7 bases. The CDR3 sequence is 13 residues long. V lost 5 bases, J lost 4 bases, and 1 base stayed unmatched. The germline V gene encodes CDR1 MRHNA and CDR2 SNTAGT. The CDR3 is CASSTSATGELFF. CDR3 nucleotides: TGTGCCAGCAGTACTAGCGCCACCGGGGAGCTGTTTTTT.

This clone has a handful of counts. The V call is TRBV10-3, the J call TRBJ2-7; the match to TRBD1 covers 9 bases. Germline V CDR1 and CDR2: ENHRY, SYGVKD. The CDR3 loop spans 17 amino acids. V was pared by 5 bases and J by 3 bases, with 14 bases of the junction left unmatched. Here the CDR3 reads CAISSIPGQGRNYEQYF. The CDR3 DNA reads TGTGCCATCAGTTCAATCCCGGGACAGGGAAGGAACTACGAGCAGTACTTC.

CDR3: CASSLEGQGHIQYF. As DNA, the CDR3 is TGTGCCAGCAGCTTGGAGGGACAGGGTCACATTCAGTACTTC. This chain joins TRBV5-4 and TRBJ2-4; 9 positions agree with TRBD1. The CDR3 consists of 14 residues. V lost 0 bases to trimming and J lost 8 bases; unmatched junction nucleotides: 3. Germline CDR1 reads SGHNT; CDR2 reads YYREEE (reference sequence).

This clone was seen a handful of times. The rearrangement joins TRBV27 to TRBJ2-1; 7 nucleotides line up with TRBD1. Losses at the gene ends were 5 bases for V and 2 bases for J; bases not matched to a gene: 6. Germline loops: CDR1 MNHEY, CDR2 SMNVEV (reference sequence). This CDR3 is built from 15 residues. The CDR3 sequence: CASSPYRGPYNEQFF. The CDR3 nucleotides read TGTGCCAGCAGTCCCTACAGGGGCCCCTACAATGAGCAGTTCTTC.

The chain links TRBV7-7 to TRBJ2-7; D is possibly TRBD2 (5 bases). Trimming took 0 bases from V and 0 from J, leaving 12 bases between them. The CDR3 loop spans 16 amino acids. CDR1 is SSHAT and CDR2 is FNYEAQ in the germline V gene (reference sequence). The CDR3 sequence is CASSLASAYLSYEQYF. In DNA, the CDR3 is TGTGCCAGCAGCTTAGCTAGCGCCTACCTCTCCTACGAGCAGTACTTC.

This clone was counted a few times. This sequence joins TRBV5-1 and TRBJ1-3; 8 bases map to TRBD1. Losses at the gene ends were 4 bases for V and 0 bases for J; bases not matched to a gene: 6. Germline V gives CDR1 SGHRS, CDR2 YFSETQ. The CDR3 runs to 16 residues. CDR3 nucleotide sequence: TGCGCCAGCAGCCCCGGACAGGGCTACTCTGGAAACACCATATATTTT. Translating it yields CASSPGQGYSGNTIYF.

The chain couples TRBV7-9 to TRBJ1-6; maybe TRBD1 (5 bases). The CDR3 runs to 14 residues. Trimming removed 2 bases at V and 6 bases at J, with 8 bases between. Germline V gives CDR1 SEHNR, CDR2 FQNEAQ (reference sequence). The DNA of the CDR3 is TGTGCCAGCAGCTTAACAGGCCCTAATTCACCCCTCCACTTT. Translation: CASSLTGPNSPLHF.

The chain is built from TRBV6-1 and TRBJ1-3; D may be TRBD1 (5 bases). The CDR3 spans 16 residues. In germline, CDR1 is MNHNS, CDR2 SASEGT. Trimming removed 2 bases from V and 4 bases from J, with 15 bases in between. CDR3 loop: CASSEFGGSPGNTIYF. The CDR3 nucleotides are TGTGCCAGCAGTGAATTTGGGGGTTCCCCGGGAAACACCATATATTTT.

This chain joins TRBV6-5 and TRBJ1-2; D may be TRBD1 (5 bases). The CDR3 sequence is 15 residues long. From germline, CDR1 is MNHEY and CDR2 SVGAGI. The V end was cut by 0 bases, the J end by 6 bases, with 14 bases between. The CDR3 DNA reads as TGTGCCAGCAGTTACTCGCCCCGACAGCAGAATGGCTACACCTTC. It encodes CASSYSPRQQNGYTF.

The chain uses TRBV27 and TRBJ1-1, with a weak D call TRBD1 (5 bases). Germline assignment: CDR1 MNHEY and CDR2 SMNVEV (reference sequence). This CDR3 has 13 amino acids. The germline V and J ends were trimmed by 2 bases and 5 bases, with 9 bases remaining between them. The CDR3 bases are TGTGCCAGCAGTTTACAGGGAAGGACTGAAGCTTTCTTT. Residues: CASSLQGRTEAFF.

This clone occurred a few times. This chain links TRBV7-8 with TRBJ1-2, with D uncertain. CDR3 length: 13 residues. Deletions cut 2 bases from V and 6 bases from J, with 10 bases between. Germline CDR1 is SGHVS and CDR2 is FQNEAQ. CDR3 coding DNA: TGTGCCAGCAGCTTACTCGAGGACGATGGCTACACCTTC. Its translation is CASSLLEDDGYTF.

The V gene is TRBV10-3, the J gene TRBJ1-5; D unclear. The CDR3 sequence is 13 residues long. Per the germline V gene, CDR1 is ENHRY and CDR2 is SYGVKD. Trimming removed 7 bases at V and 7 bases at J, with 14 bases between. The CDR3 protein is CAITGGLQQPQHF. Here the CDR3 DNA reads TGTGCCATCACCGGAGGGCTACAGCAGCCCCAGCATTTT.

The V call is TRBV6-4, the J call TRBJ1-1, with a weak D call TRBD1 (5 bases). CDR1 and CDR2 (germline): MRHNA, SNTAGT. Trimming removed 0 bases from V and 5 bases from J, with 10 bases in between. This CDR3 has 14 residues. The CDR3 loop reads CASSDSSKGTEAFF. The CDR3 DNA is TGTGCCAGCAGTGACTCGTCTAAGGGGACTGAAGCTTTCTTT.

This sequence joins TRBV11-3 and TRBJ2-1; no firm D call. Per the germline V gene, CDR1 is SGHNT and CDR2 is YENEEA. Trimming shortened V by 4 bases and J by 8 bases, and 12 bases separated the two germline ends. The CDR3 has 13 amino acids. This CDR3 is CASSSGPPHEQFF. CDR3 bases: TGTGCCAGCAGCTCGGGCCCCCCCCATGAGCAGTTCTTC.